The 3 T cell receptor beta chains listed next were all sequenced from one sample in a study of T cells expressing NK-cell markers. Reprocessing the 5' RACE reads, TCRdb reports a single entry for every CDR3 protein and omits DNA. Found here are about 380,000 distinct CDR3 sequences; the top ten clones hold roughly 5.2%. The sample consisted of blood T cells: a sorted CD56 or NKG2C T cell subset, CD4+ or CD8+ T cells, or bulk PBMC T cells (not recorded which). Receptor source: a man aged 18-69 years in good health.

CDR3 sequence reads: CASHYSSPGDTQYF. The chain links TRBV6-1 to TRBJ2-3; there is no DNA to check the TCRdb D call of TRBD1. The CDR3 contains 14 residues. Germline CDR1 and CDR2: MNHNS and SASEGT.

V is TRBV19 and J is TRBJ2-2; the TCRdb call, TRBD1, lacks DNA for checking. Germline assignment: CDR1 LNHDA and CDR2 SQIVND (reference sequence). The CDR3 totals 14 residues. CDR3 residues: CASSSGTAAGELFF.

The chain is built from TRBV18 and TRBJ1-2; TCRdb indicates TRBD1, and absent DNA this call remains unverified. Germline values: CDR1 KGHSH, CDR2 LQKENI. The CDR3 runs 14 residues. The CDR3 loop is CASSPTGTVYGYTF. Full variable domain (missing parts from reference TRBV18 and TRBJ1-2): NAGVMQNPRHLVRRRGQEARLRCSPMKGHSHVYWYRQLPEEGLKFMVYLQKENIIDESGMPKERFSAEFPKEGPSILRIQQVVRGDSAAYFCASSPTGTVYGYTFGSGTRLTVV.